This T cell receptor (beta chain) was documented in a study of blood T cell repertoires in COVID-19. The V end was cut by 1 base, the J end by 2 bases, with 18 bases between. Germline CDR1 and CDR2: LGHDT and YNNKEL (reference sequence). The CDR3 consists of 19 residues. Generated by immunoSEQ multiplex PCR, the TCRdb table keeps only in-frame clones and is missing some. Found here are approximately 140,000 clones, 65% to 80% of them singletons; the top ten hold under 4.5%. This TCR came from a man between 60 and 75 years old with acute or convalescent COVID-19. The sample consisted of peripheral blood. The gene calls are TRBV3-1 (or the pseudogene TRBV3-2) and TRBJ1-6, with D perhaps matching TRBD1 (5 bases). Here the CDR3 DNA reads TGTGCCAGCAGCCAAGGTCGGAGGGGCGGTGGAACCTATAATTCACCCCTCCACTTT. The encoded protein is CASSQGRRGGGTYNSPLHF.